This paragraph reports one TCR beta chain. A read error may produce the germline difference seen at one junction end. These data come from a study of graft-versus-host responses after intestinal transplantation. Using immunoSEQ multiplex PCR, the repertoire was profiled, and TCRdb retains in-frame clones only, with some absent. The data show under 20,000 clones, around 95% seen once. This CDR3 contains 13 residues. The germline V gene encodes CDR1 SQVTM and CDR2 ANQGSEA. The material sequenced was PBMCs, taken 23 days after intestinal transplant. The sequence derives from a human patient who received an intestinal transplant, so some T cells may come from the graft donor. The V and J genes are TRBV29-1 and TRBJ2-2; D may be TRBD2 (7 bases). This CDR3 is CSERGGGTEELFF. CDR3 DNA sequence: TGCAGCGAGAGGGGGGGAGGAACCGAGGAGCTGTTTTTT.